A single T cell receptor (beta chain) is shown here with its context. Its binding antigen is unknown. One base away there is no much larger clone; base qualities are not given. The trial excluded patients who had a history of autoimmune disease or were on systemic immunosuppression. In every dose cohort, peripheral blood was drawn for TCR sequencing at baseline, cycle 4 day 1, and cycle 7 day 1. The samples were taken from a phase I, first-in-human, multicenter, open-label dose-escalation trial of ivuxolimab. Adults with locally advanced or metastatic melanoma, renal cell carcinoma, hepatocellular carcinoma or head and neck squamous cell carcinoma were enrolled in the trial. Before TCR sequencing, CD4+ and CD8+ T cells were separately sorted from peripheral blood. Genomic DNA was extracted from sorted cells for sequencing of the TCRbeta CDR3 region. TCRbeta CDR3 regions were sequenced using the immunoSEQ Assay. In TCRdb, the immuneACCESS table is reduced to in-frame sequences with V and J assigned. These tables do not hold every clone; where another copy was compared, an unresolved V gene accounts for under half, and the others remain unexplained. This sample comprises tens of thousands of clones, 75% to 90% of them detected only once. 12% of the sample is held by the ten biggest clonotypes.

This sample is part of a study of OX40 agonist ivuxolimab in advanced cancers. Concerning the study at large: Ivuxolimab was an agonistic, fully human IgG2 monoclonal antibody directed against OX40 (CD134), a costimulatory receptor. Prior anti-PD-1, anti-PD-L1 or anti-CTLA-4 therapy was permitted, and checkpoint inhibitors had been received by less than 45% of dose-escalation patients. Peripheral TCRbeta sequencing was intended to test whether TCR sequence diversity was altered and clonal T-cell expansion was caused by ivuxolimab. Of the approximately 50 dose-escalation patients, hepatocellular carcinoma was present in 19, melanoma in about 15, renal cell carcinoma in 9 and head and neck cancer in 9. Three dose-escalation patients achieved partial responses, one with hepatocellular carcinoma and two with cutaneous melanoma. The dose-escalation cohort was about 87% male with a mean age of around 64 years, ranging from roughly 20 to 80. Intravenous ivuxolimab was administered to patients every 2 weeks at six dose levels: 0.01, 0.1, 0.3, 1.5, 3 and 10 mg/kg. The paper reports the monotherapy dose-escalation portion (N of about 56 patients) of the phase I ivuxolimab trial.

The study at large found these results: At doses of 0.1 to 3.0 mg/kg, clonal expansion of both CD4+ and CD8+ blood T cells was observed from baseline to week 6. In the 0.1-3.0 mg/kg groups, partial responders were among the patients with the lowest normalized peripheral clonal expansion, particularly in CD8+ T cells. Antigen specificity was not determined for the clonally expanded peripheral T cells. After ivuxolimab, CD8+ T cells had more expanded clones than CD4+ T cells on average. Low levels of normalized T-cell clonal expansion were also seen in some nonresponding patients.

This TCR derives from an adult with an advanced solid tumor such as melanoma, head and neck, liver or kidney cancer. Here the sequenced sample was CD4+ or CD8+ T cells sorted from blood, taken in a trial of the OX40 agonist ivuxolimab.

The bases read TGTGCCAGCAGCCCGGGACAGGTTAACACTGAAGCTTTCTTT. The translation is CASSPGQVNTEAFF. The V gene is TRBV7-6 and the J gene is TRBJ1-1; a stretch of 8 junction bases matches TRBD1. Clipping removes 5 bases from V and 2 bases from J, with 4 as the unmatched junction base count. Sequences SGHVS (CDR1) and FNYEAQ (CDR2) are obtained from the germline V gene. The CDR3 covers 14 residues, taking in both the cysteine and the phenylalanine. Just the 42-base CDR3 DNA is kept, in frame starting at base 1. With all but the CDR3 taken from the reference TRBV7-6 and TRBJ1-1 genes, the full variable domain is: GAGVSQSPRYKVTKRGQDVALRCDPISGHVSLYWYRQALGQGPEFLTYFNYEAQQDKSGLPNDRFSAERPEGSISTLTIQRTEQRDSAMYRCASSPGQVNTEAFFGQGTRLTVV.